This T cell receptor beta chain derives from a study of blood T cell repertoires in COVID-19. Overall study: The United States, Italy and Spain provided the acute and convalescent COVID-19 samples. The cDNA or gDNA used as material had been derived from T cells, B-cell-depleted T cells, or PBMCs.

Per the study methods: Nucleated cell number was recorded as an estimate derived from reference gene primer amplification. Here immunoSEQ multiplex PCR was the method, and the copy in TCRdb shows in-frame clones only, minus some. For V, J and clone size, that table is used; D and trimming come from the DNA. The sample carries 60,000 to 85,000 clones, 75% to 90% recorded once. CDR1 and CDR2 from the germline V gene are MNHNY and SVGAGI (reference sequence). The CDR3 sequence is 15 residues long. After removal of 4 bases from V and 4 bases from J, the junction contained 8 bases not matched to a gene. Sequencing used peripheral blood. This chain joins TRBV6-6 and TRBJ2-5; 8 bases are shared with TRBD2. This clonotype originated in a man aged 65-85 years who had recovered from COVID-19. The CDR3 sequence: CASSSPDAGGETQYF. The CDR3 region has the DNA TGTGCCAGCAGTTCCCCCGACGCGGGGGGAGAGACCCAGTACTTC.